The clone carrying this T cell receptor (beta chain) was observed a few times. TCRdb independently ran MiXCR on the 5' RACE reads; one entry per CDR3 protein. The table has around 450,000 distinct CDR3 sequences, approximately 15% seen once. This entry belongs to a study of identical twins. The germline V and J ends were trimmed by 6 bases and 3 bases, with 18 bases remaining between them. In germline, CDR1 is KGHSH, CDR2 LQKENI. The CDR3 runs 16 residues. These data were also reused for a study on yellow fever vaccine responses in identical twins.

This TCR was recovered from a woman aged 18 to 35 in good health. The J gene is TRBJ1-3, the V gene TRBV18, with D uncertain. The sample was CD4+ T cells sorted from blood. The CDR3 sequence: CASSSLSPSGGNTIYF. Here the CDR3 DNA reads TGTGCCAGCTCGTCCCTGAGCCCCTCAGGTGGAAACACCATATATTTT.